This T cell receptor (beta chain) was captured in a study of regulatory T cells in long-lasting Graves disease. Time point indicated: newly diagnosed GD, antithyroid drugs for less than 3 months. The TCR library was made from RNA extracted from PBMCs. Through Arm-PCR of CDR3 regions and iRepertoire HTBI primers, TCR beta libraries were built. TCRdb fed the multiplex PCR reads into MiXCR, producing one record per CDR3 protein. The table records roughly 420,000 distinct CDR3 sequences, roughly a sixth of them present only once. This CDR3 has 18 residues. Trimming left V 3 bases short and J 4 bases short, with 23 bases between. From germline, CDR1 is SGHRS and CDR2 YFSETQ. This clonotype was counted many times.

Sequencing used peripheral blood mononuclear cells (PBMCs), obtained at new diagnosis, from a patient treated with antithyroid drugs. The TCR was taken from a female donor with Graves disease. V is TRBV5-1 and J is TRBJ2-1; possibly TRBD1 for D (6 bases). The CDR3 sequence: CASSSPKTDSEGYNEQFF. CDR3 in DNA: TGCGCCAGCAGCTCGCCAAAAACGGACAGCGAGGGTTACAATGAGCAGTTCTTC.